The TCR beta chain under discussion was sequenced for a study of T-cell memory formation after mild COVID-19. Study-level points and caveats: Among contracting clones, CD4+ were mainly CM/EM and CD8+ enriched in EMRA.

Constant-segment primers and 5'RACE yielded cDNA libraries for TCR alpha and TCR beta, each carrying sample barcodes and UMIs. In TCRdb, the 5' RACE reads were re-called with MiXCR into one record per CDR3 protein. The sample lists about 560,000 distinct CDR3 sequences, approximately 15% occurring once. This clonotype was picked up a small number of times. No antigen is known for it. The CDR3 sequence is 15 residues long. Trimming pared 1 base from V and 0 bases from J, leaving 9 bases between. Germline V gene sequence: CDR1 LGHNA, CDR2 YSLEER. This sequence originates from an adult woman who had mild COVID-19 (a few samples of this study predate the infection). Cell type and time point are not known. The rearrangement joins TRBV4-3 to TRBJ1-1; the D gene is possibly TRBD1 (5 bases). The sequenced material came from PBMCs or a T cell subset sorted from them (not recorded which). CDR3 residues: CASSQADIMNTEAFF. The DNA for the CDR3 is TGCGCCAGCAGCCAAGCGGACATAATGAACACTGAAGCTTTCTTT.